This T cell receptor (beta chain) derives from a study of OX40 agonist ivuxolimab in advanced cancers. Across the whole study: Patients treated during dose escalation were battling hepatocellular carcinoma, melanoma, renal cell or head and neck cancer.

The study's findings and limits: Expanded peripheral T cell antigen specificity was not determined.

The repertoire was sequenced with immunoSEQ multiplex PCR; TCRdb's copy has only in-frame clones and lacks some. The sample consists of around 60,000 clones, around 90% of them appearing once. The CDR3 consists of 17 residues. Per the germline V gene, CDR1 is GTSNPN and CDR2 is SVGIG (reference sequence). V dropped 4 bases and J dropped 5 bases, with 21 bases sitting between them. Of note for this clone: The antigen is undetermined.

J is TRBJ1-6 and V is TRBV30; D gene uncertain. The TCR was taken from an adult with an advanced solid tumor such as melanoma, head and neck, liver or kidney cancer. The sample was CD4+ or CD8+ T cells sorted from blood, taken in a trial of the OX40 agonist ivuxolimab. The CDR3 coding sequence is TGTGCCTGGAAGATTTTTTCAGTGGCCAGAAATAATTCACCCCTCCACTTT. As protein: CAWKIFSVARNNSPLHF.